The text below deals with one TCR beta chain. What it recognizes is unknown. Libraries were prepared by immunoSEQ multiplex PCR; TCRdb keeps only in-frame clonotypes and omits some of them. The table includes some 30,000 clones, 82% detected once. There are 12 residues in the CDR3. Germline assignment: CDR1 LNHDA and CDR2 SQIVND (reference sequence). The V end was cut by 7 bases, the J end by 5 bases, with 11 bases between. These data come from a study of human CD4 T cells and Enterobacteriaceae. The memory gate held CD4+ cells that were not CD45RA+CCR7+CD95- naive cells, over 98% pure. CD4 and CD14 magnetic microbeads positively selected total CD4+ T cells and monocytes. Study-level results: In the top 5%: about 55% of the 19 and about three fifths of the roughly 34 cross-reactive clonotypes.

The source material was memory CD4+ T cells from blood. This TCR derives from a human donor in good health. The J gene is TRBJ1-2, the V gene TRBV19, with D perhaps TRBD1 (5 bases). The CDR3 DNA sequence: TGTGCCAGTAAGGGGACGTTATATGGCTACACCTTC. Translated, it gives CASKGTLYGYTF.